A single sample is the source of the 20 T cell receptor beta chains below, sequenced in a study of OX40 agonist ivuxolimab in advanced cancers. Using immunoSEQ multiplex PCR, the repertoire was profiled, and TCRdb retains in-frame clones only, with some absent. Of over 70,000 clones in the sample, around 80% were seen once. The sample was CD4+ or CD8+ T cells sorted from blood, taken in a trial of the OX40 agonist ivuxolimab. The receptors come from an adult with an advanced solid tumor such as melanoma, head and neck, liver or kidney cancer.

This clone was seen a single time. V usage is TRBV30 and J usage is TRBJ2-1; possibly TRBD2 for D (6 bases). This CDR3 is 13 amino acids long. Germline CDR1 is GTSNPN and CDR2 is SVGIG (reference sequence). V dropped 3 bases and J dropped 3 bases, with 9 bases sitting between them. The CDR3 region is CAWSDSGYNEQFF. The CDR3 DNA sequence: TGTGCCTGGAGCGATAGCGGCTACAATGAGCAGTTCTTC.

The V and J genes are TRBV27 and TRBJ1-2; no definite D call. This CDR3 has 14 amino acids. CDR1 is MNHEY, CDR2 SMNVEV, per germline (reference sequence). Trimming removed 3 bases from V and 4 bases from J, with 12 bases in between. The CDR3 loop reads CASSLKGEGYGYTF. The CDR3 DNA sequence: TGTGCCAGCAGTTTGAAGGGTGAGGGCTATGGCTACACCTTC.

The chain carries TRBV28 and TRBJ1-5, with D perhaps matching TRBD1 (5 bases). CDR1 and CDR2 from the germline V gene are MDHEN and SYDVKM. Trimming took off 6 bases at V and 1 base at J, with 10 bases between the two ends. The CDR3 runs to 14 residues. CDR3 in amino acids: CASSRGGSNQPQHF. As DNA, the CDR3 is TGTGCCAGCAGCCGGGGGGGGAGCAATCAGCCCCAGCATTTT.

This clone occurred a few times. The chain links TRBV5-6 to TRBJ2-6, with D perhaps matching TRBD1 (6 bases). Germline assignment: CDR1 SGHDT and CDR2 YYEEEE. The V gene lost 3 bases and the J gene lost 0 bases, with 13 bases spanning the gap. The CDR3 spans 17 residues. The DNA of the CDR3 is TGTGCCAGCAGCTCAGGGGTTCCCCTCTCTGGGGCCAACGTCCTGACTTTC. Translation: CASSSGVPLSGANVLTF.

The chain uses TRBV19 and TRBJ1-1, with D uncertain. The V gene's germline CDR1 is LNHDA and CDR2 SQIVND (reference sequence). The germline V and J ends were trimmed by 2 bases and 1 base, with 11 bases remaining between them. CDR3 size: 15 residues. CDR3 amino acids: CASSILGAKNTEAFF. The DNA of the CDR3 is TGTGCCAGTAGTATACTCGGCGCAAAGAACACTGAAGCTTTCTTT.

The chain employs TRBV11-2 and TRBJ1-4, with D possibly TRBD1 on 5 matching bases. Looked up from germline, CDR1 is SGHAT and CDR2 is FQNNGV. The CDR3 has 14 residues. V lost 1 base and J 10 bases, leaving 13 bases between the germline ends. The CDR3 sequence: CASSLAGRGRKLFF. CDR3 nucleotide sequence: TGTGCCAGCAGCTTAGCCGGGAGGGGAAGAAAACTGTTTTTT. The variable domain in full, completed from reference TRBV11-2 and TRBJ1-4, reads EAGVAQSPRYKIIEKRQSVAFWCNPISGHATLYWYQQILGQGPKLLIQFQNNGVVDDSQLPKDRFSAERLKGVDSTLKIQPAKLEDSAVYLCASSLAGRGRKLFFGSGTQLSVL.

This clone was seen once. V usage is TRBV6-5 and J usage is TRBJ1-1; no definite D call. There are 16 residues in the CDR3. CDR1 is MNHEY and CDR2 is SVGAGI in the germline V gene. The V end was cut by 0 bases, the J end by 1 base, with 12 bases between. The DNA for the CDR3 is TGTGCCAGCAGTTACTCCTCGGGGAAGAAGAACACTGAAGCTTTCTTT. Encoded protein: CASSYSSGKKNTEAFF.

The genes are TRBV5-4 and TRBJ2-2; tentatively, D is TRBD1 or TRBD2 (5 bases each). This CDR3 comprises 13 residues. The V gene's germline CDR1 is SGHNT and CDR2 YYREEE (reference sequence). Trimming cost V 0 bases and J 6 bases, with 6 bases left between them. The CDR3 reads CASSLGGAGELFF. DNA for the CDR3: TGTGCCAGCAGCTTGGGAGGGGCCGGGGAGCTGTTTTTT.

The chain is built from TRBV7-6 and TRBJ2-7, with 10 bases fitting TRBD2. J was trimmed by 3 bases and V by 4 bases; bases with no gene match: 3. Germline CDR1 reads SGHVS; CDR2 reads FNYEAQ. This CDR3 has 14 amino acids. The CDR3 DNA reads as TGTGCCAGCAGCTCACAGCGGGGGGGCTACGAGCAGTACTTC. Protein product: CASSSQRGGYEQYF.

This clone was observed many times. The chain carries TRBV7-8 and TRBJ1-1; TRBD1 matches 9 bases. Germline V gives CDR1 SGHVS, CDR2 FQNEAQ. The CDR3 spans 14 residues. The V segment lost 4 bases and the J segment 8 bases; nucleotides outside the gene matches: 8. The CDR3: CASSSHRGQGEAFF. The DNA of the CDR3 is TGTGCCAGCAGCTCGCACAGGGGGCAGGGCGAAGCTTTCTTT.

This clone occurred once. The chain joins TRBV7-2 to TRBJ2-5; no clear D. The CDR3 covers 14 residues. V was shortened by 5 bases and J by 2 bases, with 12 bases between the two germline ends. Germline loops: CDR1 SGHTA, CDR2 FQGNSA. CDR3 nucleotides: TGTGCCAGCAGCCAACGACGGAGTCAAGAGACCCAGTACTTC. Protein sequence: CASSQRRSQETQYF.

The rearrangement uses TRBV9 and TRBJ2-2; D remains unclear. The V end lost 6 bases, the J end lost 3 bases, and 9 bases lay between the germline ends. This CDR3 is built from 13 residues. The germline CDR1 and CDR2 sequences are SGDLS and YYNGEE. The DNA for the CDR3 is TGTGCCAGCACCACTTCCTACACCGGGGAGCTGTTTTTT. Translated, it gives CASTTSYTGELFF.

The chain links TRBV7-8 to TRBJ1-2; no clear D gene. Germline V gene data show CDR1 as SGHVS and CDR2 as FQNEAQ. The CDR3 has 14 residues. Trimming left V 6 bases short and J 3 bases short, with 14 bases between. The CDR3 here is CASSPVLMDYGYTF. For the CDR3, the DNA is TGTGCCAGCAGTCCCGTCCTTATGGACTATGGCTACACCTTC.

V is TRBV5-1 and J is TRBJ1-2; tentative D call: TRBD1 (6 bases). The CDR3 is 14 amino acids. Germline CDR1 SGHRS, CDR2 YFSETQ. Between the trimmed V and J ends, which lost 0 bases and 8 bases, there was a span of 14 bases. The CDR3 DNA sequence: TGCGCCAGCAGCTTGGAAACAGGGTCGTGGGGCTACACCTTC. The encoded protein is CASSLETGSWGYTF.

The chain uses TRBV5-1 and TRBJ2-5, with D perhaps TRBD2 (6 bases). V gave up 0 bases and J gave up 1 base, with 13 bases separating them. CDR1 and CDR2 (germline): SGHRS, YFSETQ. CDR3 length equals 16 residues. DNA of the CDR3: TGCGCCAGCAGCTTGGTGGGGGGACGGTCCCAAGAGACCCAGTACTTC. Encoded protein: CASSLVGGRSQETQYF. The complete variable domain, with remaining parts taken from reference TRBV5-1 and TRBJ2-5, reads KAGVTQTPRYLIKTRGQQVTLSCSPISGHRSVSWYQQTPGQGLQFLFEYFSETQRNKGNFPGRFSGRQFSNSRSEMNVSTLELGDSALYLCASSLVGGRSQETQYFGPGTRLLVL.

The chain carries TRBV7-7 and TRBJ2-2; D may be TRBD2 (7 bases). Germline lookup yields CDR1 SSHAT and CDR2 FNYEAQ (reference sequence). This CDR3 region has 13 residues. Trimming removed 8 bases at V and 5 bases at J, with 12 bases between. CDR3 DNA: TGTGCCAGCGGGCGGGGGCCTACCGGGGAGCTGTTTTTT. Residues: CASGRGPTGELFF.

This chain connects TRBV2 to TRBJ2-7, with 8 bases aligning to TRBD1. Germline trimming cut 1 base from V and 9 bases from J; bases unmatched to any gene: 8. The CDR3 covers 14 residues. From germline, CDR1 is SNHLY and CDR2 FYNNEI. The CDR3 nucleotides read TGTGCCAGCAGTGAAGAGGGCAGGGGGCTAGGGCAGTACTTC. Translated, it gives CASSEEGRGLGQYF.

By proportion, this clone is medium-sized (0.01 to 0.1%). The chain carries TRBV7-2 and TRBJ2-7; maybe TRBD1 (6 bases). V shed 5 bases and J shed 5 bases, with 13 bases lying between them. The CDR3 is made up of 13 amino acids. Germline loops: CDR1 SGHTA, CDR2 FQGNSA. CDR3 sequence reads: CASSRDRSNEQYF. The CDR3 DNA is TGTGCCAGCAGCCGCGACAGGTCCAACGAGCAGTACTTC.

This chain joins TRBV11-2 and TRBJ2-1; 7 nucleotides line up with TRBD1. The CDR3 is made up of 17 amino acids. Germline assignment: CDR1 SGHAT and CDR2 FQNNGV. J gave up 6 bases and V 6 bases, and 17 bases lay outside the gene matches. DNA for the CDR3: TGTGCCAGCAGACGTAAAACACAGGGGATTGCTTTCAATGAGCAGTTCTTC. It translates to CASRRKTQGIAFNEQFF.

The V gene is TRBV11-2, the J gene TRBJ2-5; tentatively, D is TRBD1 (6 bases). Per the germline V gene, CDR1 is SGHAT and CDR2 is FQNNGV. CDR3 length: 13 amino acids. V was trimmed by 2 bases and J by 9 bases, leaving 13 bases between them. In DNA, the CDR3 is TGTGCCAGCAGCTTACCAGTGGGGGCGGCCCAGTACTTC. Encoded protein: CASSLPVGAAQYF.